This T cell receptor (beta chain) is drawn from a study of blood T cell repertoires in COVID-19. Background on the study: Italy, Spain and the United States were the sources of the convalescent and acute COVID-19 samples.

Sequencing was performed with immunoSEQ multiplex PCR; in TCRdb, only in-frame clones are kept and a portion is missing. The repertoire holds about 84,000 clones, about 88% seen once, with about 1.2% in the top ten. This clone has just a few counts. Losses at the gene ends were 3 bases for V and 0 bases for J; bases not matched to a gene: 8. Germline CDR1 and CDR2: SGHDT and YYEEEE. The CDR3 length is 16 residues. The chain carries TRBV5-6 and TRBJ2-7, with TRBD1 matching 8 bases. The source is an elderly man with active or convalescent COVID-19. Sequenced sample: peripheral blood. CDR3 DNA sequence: TGTGCCAGCAGCTCCGGGCCCACAGGGGGCTCCTACGAGCAGTACTTC. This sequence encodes CASSSGPTGGSYEQYF.